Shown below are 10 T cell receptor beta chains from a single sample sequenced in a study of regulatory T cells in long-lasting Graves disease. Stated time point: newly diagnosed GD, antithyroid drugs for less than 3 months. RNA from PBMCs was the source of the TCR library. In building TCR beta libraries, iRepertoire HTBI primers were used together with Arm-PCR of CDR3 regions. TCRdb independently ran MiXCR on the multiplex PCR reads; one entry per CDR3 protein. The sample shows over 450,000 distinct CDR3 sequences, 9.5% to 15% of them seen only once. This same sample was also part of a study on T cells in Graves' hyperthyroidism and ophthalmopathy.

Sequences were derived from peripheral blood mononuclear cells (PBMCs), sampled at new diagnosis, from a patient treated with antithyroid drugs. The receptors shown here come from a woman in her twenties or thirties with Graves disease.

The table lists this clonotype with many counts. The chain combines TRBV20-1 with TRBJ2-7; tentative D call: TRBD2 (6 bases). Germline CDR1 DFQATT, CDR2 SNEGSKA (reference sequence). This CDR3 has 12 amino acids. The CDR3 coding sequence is TGCAGCTCCCCGTGGAGGGGCAACGAGCAGTACTTC. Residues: CSSPWRGNEQYF.

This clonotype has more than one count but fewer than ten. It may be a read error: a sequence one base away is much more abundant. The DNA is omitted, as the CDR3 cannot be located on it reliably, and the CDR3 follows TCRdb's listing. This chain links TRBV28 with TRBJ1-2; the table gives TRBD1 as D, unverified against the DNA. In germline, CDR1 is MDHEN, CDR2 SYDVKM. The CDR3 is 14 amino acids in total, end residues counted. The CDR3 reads CASTVAPGAGGHTF.

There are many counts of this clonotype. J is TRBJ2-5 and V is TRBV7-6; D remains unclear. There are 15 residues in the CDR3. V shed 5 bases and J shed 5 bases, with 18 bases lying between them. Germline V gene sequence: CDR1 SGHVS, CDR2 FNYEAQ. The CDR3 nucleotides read TGTGCCAGCAGCCTTACCCCAGCGCCGACGGAGACCCAGTACTTC. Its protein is CASSLTPAPTETQYF.

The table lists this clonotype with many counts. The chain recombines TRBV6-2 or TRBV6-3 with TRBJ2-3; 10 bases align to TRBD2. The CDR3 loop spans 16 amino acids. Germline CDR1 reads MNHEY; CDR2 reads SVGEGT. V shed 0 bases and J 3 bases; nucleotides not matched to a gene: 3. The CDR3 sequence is CASSYSVSGRTDTQYF. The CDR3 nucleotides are TGTGCCAGCAGTTACTCGGTTAGCGGGAGGACAGATACGCAGTATTTT.

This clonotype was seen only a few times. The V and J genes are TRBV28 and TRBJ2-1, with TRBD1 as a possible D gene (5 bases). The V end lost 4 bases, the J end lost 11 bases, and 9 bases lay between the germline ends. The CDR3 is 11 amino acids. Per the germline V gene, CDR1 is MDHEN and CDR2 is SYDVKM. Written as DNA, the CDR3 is TGTGCCAGCAGTTCCCGACAGAAGCAGTTCTTC. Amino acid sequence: CASSSRQKQFF.

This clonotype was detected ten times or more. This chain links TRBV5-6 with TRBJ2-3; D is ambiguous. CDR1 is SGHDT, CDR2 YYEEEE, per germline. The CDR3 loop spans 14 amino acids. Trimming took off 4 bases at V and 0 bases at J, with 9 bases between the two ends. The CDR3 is CASSPVPSTDTQYF. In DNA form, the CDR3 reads TGTGCCAGCAGCCCAGTGCCTAGCACAGATACGCAGTATTTT.

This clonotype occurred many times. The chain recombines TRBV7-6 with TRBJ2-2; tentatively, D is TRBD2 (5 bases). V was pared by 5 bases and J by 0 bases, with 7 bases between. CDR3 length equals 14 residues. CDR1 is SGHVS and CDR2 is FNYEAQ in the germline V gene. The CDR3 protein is CASSHGTNTGELFF. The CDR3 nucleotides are TGTGCCAGCAGCCACGGGACGAACACCGGGGAGCTGTTTTTT.

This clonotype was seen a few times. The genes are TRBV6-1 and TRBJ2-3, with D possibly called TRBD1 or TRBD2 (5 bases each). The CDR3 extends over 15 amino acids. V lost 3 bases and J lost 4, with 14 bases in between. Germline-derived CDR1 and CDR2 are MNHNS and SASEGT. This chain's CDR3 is CASSDLGENADTQYF. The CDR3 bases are TGTGCCAGCAGTGATCTGGGGGAGAACGCAGATACGCAGTATTTT.

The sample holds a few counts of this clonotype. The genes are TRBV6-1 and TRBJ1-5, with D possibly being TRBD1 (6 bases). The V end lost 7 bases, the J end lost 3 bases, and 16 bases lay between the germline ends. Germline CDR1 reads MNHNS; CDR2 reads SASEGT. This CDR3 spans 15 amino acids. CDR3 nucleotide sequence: TGTGCCAGCACCAATCGACAGGAAGTCAATCAGCCCCAGCATTTT. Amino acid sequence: CASTNRQEVNQPQHF.

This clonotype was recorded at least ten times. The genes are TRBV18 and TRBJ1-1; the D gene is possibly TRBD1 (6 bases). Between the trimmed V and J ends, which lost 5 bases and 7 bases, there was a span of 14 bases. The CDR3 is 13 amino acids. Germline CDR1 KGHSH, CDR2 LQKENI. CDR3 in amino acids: CASSRQEGIEAFF. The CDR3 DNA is TGTGCCAGCTCAAGACAGGAAGGGATTGAAGCTTTCTTT.